The T cell receptor (beta chain) under discussion was sequenced for a study of T-cell memory formation after mild COVID-19. Remarks on this clonotype: Its antigen is not identified.

Study-wide points: Of the contracting clones, CD4+ ones lay mainly in CM and EM, and CD8+ ones in EMRA.

TCR alpha and TCR beta cDNA libraries with sample barcodes and UMIs came from 5'RACE using constant-segment primers. MiXCR, run by TCRdb on the 5' RACE reads, gives a single entry per CDR3 protein. The sample lists around 200,000 distinct CDR3 sequences; 20% to 25% were seen once. V was pared by 2 bases and J by 8 bases, with 14 bases between. Germline CDR1 SGHRS, CDR2 YFSETQ. The CDR3 extends over 14 amino acids. Material: PBMCs or a T cell subset sorted from them (not recorded which). The sequence came from an adult woman who had mild COVID-19 (a few samples of this study predate the infection). Cell type and time point are not known. The J gene is TRBJ2-1, the V gene TRBV5-1; a possible D gene is TRBD1 (6 bases). The CDR3 DNA reads TGCGCCAGCAGCTTAACAGGGTCAGACTATGAGCAGTTCTTC. Translated, it gives CASSLTGSDYEQFF.